The 8 T cell receptor beta chains below come from one sample, sequenced in a study of cytomegalovirus exposure and HLA in healthy donors. Some clones are missing from TCRdb's copy, which holds only in-frame ones; the method was immunoSEQ multiplex PCR. The sample holds 250,000 to 400,000 clones, 87% seen once. Sequenced sample: PBMCs. The origin of the receptors is a woman aged 25 to 39 in good health and CMV-seropositive.

This chain links TRBV4-2 with TRBJ1-1; D remains ambiguous. Between the trimmed V and J ends, which lost 1 base and 6 bases, there was a span of 9 bases. The germline V gene has CDR1 LGHNA and CDR2 YNFKEQ. CDR3 length equals 13 residues. CDR3 coding DNA: TGTGCCAGCAGCCAAGTTAACATGGCTGAAGCTTTCTTT. Encoded protein: CASSQVNMAEAFF.

V usage is TRBV5-4 and J usage is TRBJ2-7; D remains ambiguous. Germline values: CDR1 SGHNT, CDR2 YYREEE (reference sequence). Between the trimmed V and J ends, which lost 0 bases and 3 bases, there was a span of 10 bases. The CDR3 extends over 14 amino acids. As DNA, the CDR3 is TGTGCCAGCAGCTTGGCTGACACTAACTACGAGCAGTACTTC. Translated: CASSLADTNYEQYF.

The chain couples TRBV9 to TRBJ2-2, with 9 bases aligning to TRBD2. The trim removed 1 base at V and 5 bases at J, leaving 15 bases unmatched. Germline V gives CDR1 SGDLS, CDR2 YYNGEE. CDR3 length: 19 amino acids. Here the CDR3 DNA reads TGTGCCAGCAGCGTAAGGGCTAGCGGGAAGGCCTGGGGTACCGGGGAGCTGTTTTTT. Amino acid sequence: CASSVRASGKAWGTGELFF.

This sequence joins TRBV9 and TRBJ2-7, with D tentatively TRBD1 (8 bases). This CDR3 has 14 amino acids. Per germline, CDR1 SGDLS and CDR2 YYNGEE. V shed 0 bases and J shed 9 bases, with 16 bases lying between them. DNA of the CDR3: TGTGCCAGCAGCGTAGCCACAGGGGGGGCTCTGCAGTACTTC. It encodes CASSVATGGALQYF.

The chain uses TRBV28 and TRBJ2-1, with unresolved D. V was pared by 7 bases and J by 4 bases, with 17 bases between. The germline V gene has CDR1 MDHEN and CDR2 SYDVKM. There are 15 residues in the CDR3. The CDR3 sequence is CASISDQGQYNEQFF. The CDR3 DNA sequence: TGTGCCAGCATCTCGGACCAAGGGCAGTACAATGAGCAGTTCTTC.

This clone turned up a few times. This chain connects TRBV2 to TRBJ1-2; D unresolved. CDR1 is SNHLY, CDR2 FYNNEI, per germline. The CDR3 contains 12 residues. Between the trimmed V and J ends, which lost 2 bases and 4 bases, there was a span of 5 bases. The CDR3 DNA reads as TGTGCCAGCAGTGAAACAGTCTATGGCTACACCTTC. Encoded protein: CASSETVYGYTF.

CDR3 DNA sequence: TGTGCCAGCAGACCCCAGGGGGCGCCCGGCAATCAGCCCCAGCATTTT. This translates into CASRPQGAPGNQPQHF. The chain recombines TRBV7-3 with TRBJ1-5; the match to TRBD1 covers 8 bases. V shed 6 bases, J shed 2 bases, and the junction held 9 bases outside the gene matches. This CDR3 has 16 amino acids. Germline V gene lookup returns CDR1 SGHTA and CDR2 FQGTGA.

A note on this clone: The junction shows a germline mismatch at one end, possibly a read error. The rearrangement links TRBV7-2 to TRBJ1-2; 7 nucleotides match TRBD1. The germline V gene has CDR1 SGHTA and CDR2 FQGNSA. The CDR3 consists of 15 residues. In DNA, the CDR3 is TGTGCCAGCAGCTTATACGGGGGTGGACAGGCGGACTTTTCCTTC. This translates into CASSLYGGGQADFSF.